This is a list of T cell receptor beta chains from one sample in a study of cytomegalovirus exposure and HLA in healthy donors. Clones were sequenced by immunoSEQ multiplex PCR, and TCRdb holds only the in-frame ones, with some missing. The sample has under 200,000 clones; around 73% are singletons. The sample consisted of PBMCs. The receptors stem from a young woman in good health and CMV-seropositive. CDR3s include the opening cysteine and the closing phenylalanine or tryptophan. The order of the fields is clone size, D gene, J gene, CDR3 length, V gene, CDR3 DNA, CDR3 protein. D genes are given only for firm matches. Clone size is shown for a subset of rows, as once, few, many or a class of expanded clone.

NA	NA	TRBJ2-5	16	TRBV2	TGTGCCAGCAGTGCTCAAGCGGTTGGGGTTAAAGAGACCCAGTACTTC	CASSAQAVGVKETQYF
NA	NA	TRBJ2-7	13	TRBV7-8	TGTGCCAGCAGCCCCCAGGGAATCCACGAGCAGTACTTC	CASSPQGIHEQYF
NA	TRBD1	TRBJ1-5	18	TRBV4-3	TGCGCCAATATTATAGGACAGGGAAAGAGGGCCGCTGGTCAGCCCCAGCATTTT	CANIIGQGKRAAGQPQHF
NA	TRBD1	TRBJ2-1	13	TRBV6-1	TGTGCCGGCGGACAGGACGAAAACAATGAGCAGTTCTTC	CAGGQDENNEQFF
NA	TRBD2	TRBJ2-3	19	TRBV28	TGTGCCAGCAGTTTATTATGGACGAGCGGGGGGGCCAGCACAGATACGCAGTATTTT	CASSLLWTSGGASTDTQYF
NA	NA	TRBJ1-2	14	TRBV28	TGTGCCAGCAGTTCGACAGCTACTAACTATGGCTACACCTTC	CASSSTATNYGYTF
NA	TRBD1	TRBJ2-2	15	TRBV2	TGTGCCAGCAGCCGGGACAGGGGGCAGACCGGGGAGCTGTTTTTT	CASSRDRGQTGELFF
NA	NA	TRBJ1-2	12	TRBV6-5	TGTGCCAGCCAGGGCAGCCATTATGGCTACACCTTC	CASQGSHYGYTF
NA	NA	TRBJ2-1	14	TRBV2	TGTGCCACCTCTAACCCAACGGACTGGCCCTTGCAGTTCTTC	CATSNPTDWPLQFF
NA	TRBD1	TRBJ1-2	16	TRBV5-1	TGCGCCAGCAGCTACGGTCCGGGACAGGATATGGATGGCTACACCTTC	CASSYGPGQDMDGYTF
once	NA	TRBJ1-1	14	TRBV7-8	TGTGCCAGCAGCTTAGTGCGGGGCCTCACTGAAGCTTTCTTT	CASSLVRGLTEAFF
once	TRBD1	TRBJ1-2	16	TRBV2	TGTGCCAGCAGTGCGAAGCGAGACAGGGTAGTTAGTGGCTACACCTTC	CASSAKRDRVVSGYTF
NA	TRBD1	TRBJ1-5	12	TRBV28	TGTGCCAGCAGGTCGACAGGGGGGGGCCAGCATTTT	CASRSTGGGQHF
few	NA	TRBJ1-1	13	TRBV9	TGTGCCAGCAGCGTAGGGACTCTGGGTGAAGCTTTCTTT	CASSVGTLGEAFF
NA	NA	TRBJ2-6	21	TRBV18	TGTGCCAGCTCACCGGACGGACCGGGACTGGGCCTAAATTTGGGGGCCAACGTCCTGACTTTC	CASSPDGPGLGLNLGANVLTF
NA	TRBD1	TRBJ1-3	15	TRBV7-9	TGTGCCAGCAGCTTATCGGGACAGGGGTTAAACACCATATATTTT	CASSLSGQGLNTIYF
NA	NA	TRBJ2-2	17	TRBV5-1	TGCGCCAGCAGCTTGAGAAGCTCCGGACAGTCAACCGGGGAGCTGTTTTTT	CASSLRSSGQSTGELFF
NA	NA	TRBJ1-1	15	TRBV5-5	TGTGCCAGCAGCCCGTACAGCAACGGGGACACTGAAGCTTTCTTT	CASSPYSNGDTEAFF
NA	NA	TRBJ1-4	16	TRBV15	TGTGCCACCAGCAGAGATAGGACACCACGTAATGAAAAACTGTTTTTT	CATSRDRTPRNEKLFF
NA	NA	TRBJ2-3	11	TRBV6-6	TGTGCCAGCAGCAATACAGATACGCAGTATTTT	CASSNTDTQYF
NA	NA	TRBJ2-7	14	TRBV7-2	TGTGCCAGCAGCTTTGGCGGGACTTACTACGAGCAGTACTTC	CASSFGGTYYEQYF
NA	NA	TRBJ1-1	15	TRBV5-1	TGCGCCAGCAGCGCGAGACGCAAGGGGGACACTGAAGCTTTCTTT	CASSARRKGDTEAFF
NA	NA	TRBJ1-1	13	TRBV7-6	TGTGCCAGCAGCCCCGCGGTCAGCAGTGAAGCTTTCTTT	CASSPAVSSEAFF
NA	NA	TRBJ2-1	13	TRBV5-4	TGTGCCAGCAGCGCACCAGGATTCAATGAGCAGTTCTTC	CASSAPGFNEQFF
NA	TRBD1	TRBJ2-7	17	TRBV4-1	TGCGCCAGCAGCCAAGATCTGAAGGACAGGACCTCCTACGAGCAGTACTTC	CASSQDLKDRTSYEQYF
NA	TRBD1	TRBJ1-3	17	TRBV9	TGTGCCAGCAGCGTAGGGGACAGAGCCTCAACTGGAAACACCATATATTTT	CASSVGDRASTGNTIYF
once	NA	TRBJ2-7	15	TRBV27	TGTGCCAGCAGTTCTGGGGGGGCAGACTCCTACGAGCAGTACTTC	CASSSGGADSYEQYF
NA	NA	TRBJ1-4	17	TRBV4-3	TGCGCCAGCAGCCAGGGGGAACACCACGGAGGGAATGAAAAACTGTTTTTT	CASSQGEHHGGNEKLFF
few	TRBD1	TRBJ2-6	16	TRBV7-2	TGTGCCAGCAGCCCCGGACAGGGGCGTGGGGCCAACGTCCTGACTTTC	CASSPGQGRGANVLTF
NA	TRBD1	TRBJ2-7	16	TRBV7-9	TGTGCCAGCAGCGCCCCGGGACAGGGAACATCCTACGAGCAGTACTTC	CASSAPGQGTSYEQYF
few	NA	TRBJ2-1	14	TRBV5-1	TGCGCCAGCAGCTTGGGACAGTCCTACAATGAGCAGTTCTTC	CASSLGQSYNEQFF
NA	NA	TRBJ2-1	13	TRBV5-5	TGTGCCAGCAGCATACAGGAGTACAATGAGCAGTTCTTC	CASSIQEYNEQFF
NA	TRBD1	TRBJ2-3	15	TRBV19	TGTGCCAGTAGTATCCAGACAGGGGGTCTGGATACGCAGTATTTT	CASSIQTGGLDTQYF
NA	TRBD1	TRBJ1-6	15	TRBV7-2	TGTGCCAGCAGCCCGGGACAGGGGAGAAATTCACCCCTCCACTTT	CASSPGQGRNSPLHF
NA	NA	TRBJ1-1	14	TRBV6-5	TGTGCCAGCCGATCAGAGACTATGAACACTGAAGCTTTCTTT	CASRSETMNTEAFF
few	NA	TRBJ1-6	13	TRBV27	TGTGCCAGCAGGGACAGTCTGAATTCACCCCTCCACTTT	CASRDSLNSPLHF
NA	TRBD1	TRBJ1-2	15	TRBV27	TGTGCCAGCAGCCCGCGGTCGGGACAGGGCTATGGCTACACCTTC	CASSPRSGQGYGYTF
NA	TRBD2	TRBJ2-2	14	TRBV6-1	TGTGCCAGCGGGGGGGGAGGAGGCGCCGGGGAGCTGTTTTTT	CASGGGGGAGELFF
NA	NA	TRBJ1-1	14	TRBV19	TGTGCCAGTAGTATGAGGGGGAAGGGAACTGAAGCTTTCTTT	CASSMRGKGTEAFF
once	NA	TRBJ2-7	14	TRBV6-6	TGTGCCAGCAGTTACGCGGACAGCCACTACGAGCAGTACTTC	CASSYADSHYEQYF
few	NA	TRBJ1-2	14	TRBV6-1	TGTGCCAGCAGTGAAAGGGGCAAAAACTATGGCTACACCTTC	CASSERGKNYGYTF
NA	NA	TRBJ2-7	15	TRBV4-3	TGCGCCAGCAGCCAAGACCGTGCGGTATCCTACGAGCAGTACTTC	CASSQDRAVSYEQYF
NA	NA	TRBJ2-3	14	TRBV5-4	TGTGCCAGCAGCCCGCCGGACAGAGGGGATACGCAGTATTTT	CASSPPDRGDTQYF
NA	NA	TRBJ2-7	15	TRBV11-2	TGTGCCAGCAGCTTAGGGCAGGGTAACTCCTACGAGCAGTACTTC	CASSLGQGNSYEQYF
NA	TRBD1	TRBJ1-3	14	TRBV10-1	TGCGCCAGCACGGGACAGGGGTCTGGAAACACCATATATTTT	CASTGQGSGNTIYF
once	NA	TRBJ2-7	12	TRBV29-1	TGCAGCGTTGGACAGGTGTCCTACGAGCAGTACTTC	CSVGQVSYEQYF
NA	NA	TRBJ2-7	12	TRBV2	TGTGCCAGCAGTGAATACCCCAGCGAGCAGTACTTC	CASSEYPSEQYF
NA	TRBD1	TRBJ2-7	14	TRBV7-6	TGTGCCAGCAGCTTAGGGACAGGGCTGGGCGAGCAGTACTTC	CASSLGTGLGEQYF
NA	NA	TRBJ1-1	13	TRBV7-2	TGTGCCAGCAGCCTACTCAGGGCCACTGAAGCTTTCTTT	CASSLLRATEAFF
NA	TRBD1	TRBJ2-7	15	TRBV4-3	TGCGCCAGCAGCCAAGGGTCGGGACAGGGCTACGAGCAGTACTTC	CASSQGSGQGYEQYF
few	TRBD1	TRBJ1-1	17	TRBV14	TGTGCCAGCAGCTATGCCGGGACAGGGGCGCTGAACACTGAAGCTTTCTTT	CASSYAGTGALNTEAFF
NA	NA	TRBJ2-7	15	TRBV27	TGTGCCAGCAGTTTGGCGGGGCAGGGCTCCTACGAGCAGTACTTC	CASSLAGQGSYEQYF
once	TRBD1	TRBJ1-1	16	TRBV13	TGTGCCAGCAGCCAAGACAGGGGGGGGGTCAGCACTGAAGCTTTCTTT	CASSQDRGGVSTEAFF
few	TRBD1	TRBJ1-2	14	TRBV6-1	TGTGCCAGCAGTGCATCCCGGGACAGGGTTGGCTACACCTTC	CASSASRDRVGYTF
NA	NA	TRBJ2-7	14	TRBV5-6	TGTGCCAGCAGCCTGGGAGGGGGGGGGCGCGAGCAGTACTTC	CASSLGGGGREQYF